This TCR beta chain was identified in a study of blood T cell repertoires in COVID-19 (dated by TCRdb to 2020 to 2022). In the study overall: Samples covering the acute and convalescent phases of COVID-19 were provided by collaborators in the United States, Italy and Spain. The material from the prospective study consisted of cDNA or gDNA derived from T cells, B-cell-depleted T cells, or PBMCs. Deeply sampled blood TCRbeta repertoires from subjects exposed to, actively infected with, or recovered from COVID-19 were included in the dataset. A freely available public database, intended as a resource for researchers studying the immune response to SARS-CoV-2, is where the repertoires were released. Samples came from the ongoing ImmuneRACE study (first 160 participants) plus 1,254 subjects from 6 global collaborators. The sample metadata nearly always contained a de-identified subject ID, COVID-19 status, age in years and sex. Where available, HLA class I and class II types were obtained from metadata supplied by the sample provider rather than from assay-based typing. General findings and caveats noted by the study authors: The quantity of clinical and demographic metadata differed by source and by participant and was supplied without curation.

Collaborating institutions collected whole blood in K2EDTA tubes following their own protocols. For TCRbeta analysis, collaborator samples were shipped as frozen whole blood, as isolated PBMCs, or as DNA extracted from either sample type. As encoded in the germline V gene, CDR1 is SGHTA while CDR2 is FQGTGA. Trimming costs V 3 bases and J 0 bases, and their ends lie 6 bases apart. Its CDR3 holds 14 amino acids, cysteine through phenylalanine. Just the 42-base CDR3 DNA is kept, in frame starting at base 1. The immunoSEQ Assay, a bias-controlled multiplex PCR, was used to amplify TCRbeta CDR3 regions from genomic DNA. Per the original workflow: The number of nucleated cells in each sample was estimated by amplification of reference gene primers within the assay. Sequence reads were collapsed and filtered to measure the absolute abundance of every unique TCRbeta CDR3 rearrangement. For each sample, productive Simpson clonality was calculated by taking the square root of Simpson's diversity index across productive rearrangements. The source is immuneACCESS, and TCRdb retained only in-frame sequences with V and J called. Part of the clones is not carried over; for the studies checked, unresolved V genes explain less than half of this, and the remainder is unexplained. Clonal size and the V and J genes are those of that table, whereas D and trimming came from the DNA. The sample profile shows around 140,000 clones; more than 70% of them were found once. More than 1.2% of the sample comes from the top ten.

On this clone itself: This clone's antigen is unknown. There are no base qualities to consult, and no much larger clone falls within one base.

Specimen: peripheral blood. This chain is built from TRBV7-3 and TRBJ2-1, with no reliable assignment of the D segment. The clonotype originates from a man aged 55 to 70 with acute or convalescent COVID-19. The CDR3 sequence is CASSLAGSYNEQFF. The DNA sequence follows: TGTGCCAGCAGCTTGGCAGGCTCCTACAATGAGCAGTTCTTC.